This T cell receptor (beta chain) was observed in a study of cytomegalovirus exposure and HLA in healthy donors. A note on this clone: The antigen remains unidentified.

Study-level findings and limits: In the roughly 130 validation repertoires, a later analysis found that first-cohort TCR clusters tended to co-occur. Reported performance of the classifier showed diagnosis of cytomegalovirus status with high specificity and sensitivity. The study recorded 150 to 200 TCR beta chains that were cytomegalovirus-associated. Through in vitro validation, three CMV-associated chains were shown to be specific for CMV antigens.

Here immunoSEQ multiplex PCR was the method, and the copy in TCRdb shows in-frame clones only, minus some. The sample lists around 49,000 clones; 92% were seen once. Sequences were obtained from PBMCs. The clonotype was recovered from a young man in good health and CMV-seronegative.

The CDR3 protein is CASSSAYEQYF. The CDR3 DNA follows: TGTGCCAGCAGCTCAGCGTACGAGCAGTACTTC. The rearrangement joins TRBV11-2 to TRBJ2-7; D is ambiguous. V was trimmed by 4 bases and J by 4 bases, leaving 5 bases between them. Germline-derived CDR1 and CDR2 are SGHAT and FQNNGV. CDR3 length: 11 amino acids.